This section outlines one T cell receptor (beta chain) sequence together with its context. The V and J ends lost 4 bases and 8 bases, in that order; junction bases with no gene match: 2. The CDR3 is 12 residues long. Per the germline V gene, CDR1 is SGHRS and CDR2 is YFSETQ. This sample was included in a study of technical replicates of blood from a few donors. Method: immunoSEQ multiplex PCR; TCRdb's copy keeps in-frame clones and lacks some. This table holds around 15,000 clones, approximately 88% found once. The sequencing sample was made of PBMCs. The chain links TRBV5-1 to TRBJ1-2; 10 bases agree with TRBD1. The sequence was obtained from a human donor in good health. CDR3: CASSPGQGGYTF. DNA of the CDR3: TGCGCCAGCAGCCCGGGACAGGGGGGCTACACCTTC.